Listed below are T cell receptor beta chains from one sample, sequenced in a study of graft-versus-host responses after intestinal transplantation. TCRdb keeps only in-frame clones here, not all; method: immunoSEQ multiplex PCR. Of 80,000 to 95,000 clones detected, more than 85% appear once; the ten largest clones hold 1.5% to 2.5%. No antigen is known for these receptors. Here the sequenced sample was unstimulated CD8+ T cells sorted from spleen or lymph node cells, taken before intestinal transplant. Receptors were obtained from a human donor who received an intestinal transplant. The CDR3 runs from the conserved cysteine through the conserved F or W. Fields, in order: CDR3 protein, V gene, J gene, D gene. D genes are given only for firm matches.

cdr3_aa: CASRPFGSNTEAFF; v_call: TRBV5-1; j_call: TRBJ1-1; d_call: .
cdr3_aa: CASSSDGQDRSGNTIYF; v_call: TRBV7-8; j_call: TRBJ1-3; d_call: TRBD1
cdr3_aa: CASMARRDRGREQYF; v_call: TRBV19; j_call: .; d_call: TRBD1
cdr3_aa: CASSEGGGTGNTIYF; v_call: TRBV2; j_call: TRBJ1-3; d_call: .
cdr3_aa: CASSIVTGSSYNEQFF; v_call: TRBV19; j_call: TRBJ2-1; d_call: .
cdr3_aa: CASSLEQVQETQYF; v_call: TRBV5-8; j_call: TRBJ2-5; d_call: .
cdr3_aa: CASSISAQETQYF; v_call: TRBV19; j_call: TRBJ2-5; d_call: .
cdr3_aa: CASSFLQTENTEAFF; v_call: TRBV5-6; j_call: TRBJ1-1; d_call: .
cdr3_aa: CAWSGLEVTQYF; v_call: TRBV30; j_call: TRBJ2-5; d_call: .
cdr3_aa: CASGTGGANYGYTF; v_call: TRBV2; j_call: TRBJ1-2; d_call: TRBD1
cdr3_aa: CASSPAQGSWFSAQYF; v_call: TRBV7-6; j_call: TRBJ2-3; d_call: .
cdr3_aa: CASSDLGGESPYEQYF; v_call: TRBV6-1; j_call: TRBJ2-7; d_call: TRBD2
cdr3_aa: CAIRPGQGPTEAFF; v_call: TRBV10-3; j_call: TRBJ1-1; d_call: TRBD1
cdr3_aa: CASSAGTAGTNYGYTF; v_call: TRBV9; j_call: TRBJ1-2; d_call: TRBD1
cdr3_aa: CASSLVGTGDTDTQYF; v_call: TRBV7-6; j_call: TRBJ2-3; d_call: TRBD1
cdr3_aa: CASSLFPGAYNEQFF; v_call: TRBV27; j_call: TRBJ2-1; d_call: .
cdr3_aa: CASEGVGNTIYF; v_call: TRBV9; j_call: TRBJ1-3; d_call: .
cdr3_aa: CASSVESQRPNTF; v_call: TRBV9; j_call: TRBJ1-2; d_call: .
cdr3_aa: CAISPTLGGLENEQYF; v_call: TRBV10-3; j_call: TRBJ2-7; d_call: TRBD2
cdr3_aa: CASSQEEGRREKLFF; v_call: TRBV4-3; j_call: TRBJ1-4; d_call: .
cdr3_aa: CASSIPYPGYSTLHF; v_call: TRBV21-1; j_call: TRBJ1-6; d_call: .
cdr3_aa: CAISHPPAGEQETQYF; v_call: TRBV10-3; j_call: TRBJ2-5; d_call: TRBD2
cdr3_aa: CASSSQRGGRNEQFF; v_call: TRBV5-1; j_call: TRBJ2-1; d_call: TRBD2
cdr3_aa: CASSSSLTGDWSYEQYF; v_call: TRBV7-9; j_call: TRBJ2-7; d_call: TRBD1
cdr3_aa: CASSYSGTDYEQYF; v_call: TRBV6-5; j_call: TRBJ2-7; d_call: TRBD1
cdr3_aa: CASSPRTRGTSYEQYF; v_call: TRBV11-3; j_call: TRBJ2-7; d_call: .
cdr3_aa: CASSRQGALDTEAFF; v_call: TRBV27; j_call: TRBJ1-1; d_call: TRBD1
cdr3_aa: CASSSNQDSQNTGELFF; v_call: TRBV7-9; j_call: TRBJ2-2; d_call: .
cdr3_aa: CASREGASYIYEQYF; v_call: TRBV2; j_call: TRBJ2-7; d_call: .
cdr3_aa: CASSLESRGIREQYF; v_call: TRBV7-9; j_call: TRBJ2-7; d_call: TRBD1
cdr3_aa: CASSPRRLAGARLLLEQYF; v_call: TRBV7-8; j_call: TRBJ2-7; d_call: TRBD2
cdr3_aa: CASSPRDRLYEQYF; v_call: TRBV7-8; j_call: TRBJ2-7; d_call: TRBD1
cdr3_aa: CASSPQTGGVADTQYF; v_call: TRBV27; j_call: TRBJ2-3; d_call: TRBD1
cdr3_aa: CASTWTGGSEQYF; v_call: TRBV7-9; j_call: TRBJ2-7; d_call: TRBD1
cdr3_aa: CASSPRAGDNPYEQYF; v_call: TRBV7-9; j_call: TRBJ2-7; d_call: .
cdr3_aa: CSGLHANYGYTF; v_call: TRBV29-1; j_call: TRBJ1-2; d_call: .